This T cell receptor beta chain was sequenced during a study of blood T cell repertoires in COVID-19. The wider study: Specimens from acute and convalescent COVID-19 originated in the United States, Italy and Spain. In each case, the material was cDNA or gDNA derived from T cells, B-cell-depleted T cells, or PBMCs.

This CDR3 contains 14 residues. The germline V gene has CDR1 MRHNA and CDR2 SNTAGT. Trimming stripped 3 bases from V and 0 bases from J, with 6 bases between. Original processing notes: The authors estimated nucleated cell counts from reference gene primer amplification. TCRdb's copy holds only in-frame clones and misses some; the assay was immunoSEQ multiplex PCR. V, J and clone size were drawn from that table, and D and trimming were deduced from the DNA. Of roughly 190,000 clones listed, roughly 80% were seen once; the top ten hold about 6%. The source is a woman aged 40 to 50 with acute or convalescent COVID-19. The genes are TRBV6-4 and TRBJ2-1; a possible D gene is TRBD1 (5 bases). What was sequenced was peripheral blood. CDR3 DNA: TGTGCCAGCAGTGAAGGGGTCTCCTACAATGAGCAGTTCTTC. This encodes CASSEGVSYNEQFF.